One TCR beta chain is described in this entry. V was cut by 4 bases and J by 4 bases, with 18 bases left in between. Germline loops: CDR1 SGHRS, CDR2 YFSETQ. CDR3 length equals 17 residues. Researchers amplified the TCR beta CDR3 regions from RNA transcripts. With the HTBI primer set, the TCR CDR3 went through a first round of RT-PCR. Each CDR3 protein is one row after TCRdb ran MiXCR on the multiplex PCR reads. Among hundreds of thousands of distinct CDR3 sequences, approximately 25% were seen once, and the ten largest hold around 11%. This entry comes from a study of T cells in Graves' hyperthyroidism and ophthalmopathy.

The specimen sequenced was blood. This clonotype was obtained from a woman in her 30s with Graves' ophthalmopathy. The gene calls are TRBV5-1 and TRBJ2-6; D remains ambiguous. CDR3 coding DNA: TGCGCCAGCAGCCCTTCCACGGGCCGCATGGGGGCCAACGTCCTGACTTTC. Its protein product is CASSPSTGRMGANVLTF. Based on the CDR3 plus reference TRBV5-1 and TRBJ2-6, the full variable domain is KAGVTQTPRYLIKTRGQQVTLSCSPISGHRSVSWYQQTPGQGLQFLFEYFSETQRNKGNFPGRFSGRQFSNSRSEMNVSTLELGDSALYLCASSPSTGRMGANVLTFGAGSRLTVL.